This TCR beta chain comes out of a study of monozygotic twins with inflammatory bowel disease. The CDR3 is 14 residues long. Germline CDR1 MGHDK, CDR2 SYGVNS. TCRdb re-called the 5' RACE reads and catalogs CDR3 proteins one per entry, DNA excluded. In total, the table holds around 450,000 distinct CDR3 sequences. The TCR was taken from a human donor with ulcerative colitis or Crohn's disease, or a healthy co-twin of an affected twin (not recorded which). Sequenced: blood. The J gene is TRBJ2-1, the V gene TRBV25-1; TCRdb picks TRBD2, but there is no DNA to check that call. The CDR3 reads CASSEGSSGTKQFF.